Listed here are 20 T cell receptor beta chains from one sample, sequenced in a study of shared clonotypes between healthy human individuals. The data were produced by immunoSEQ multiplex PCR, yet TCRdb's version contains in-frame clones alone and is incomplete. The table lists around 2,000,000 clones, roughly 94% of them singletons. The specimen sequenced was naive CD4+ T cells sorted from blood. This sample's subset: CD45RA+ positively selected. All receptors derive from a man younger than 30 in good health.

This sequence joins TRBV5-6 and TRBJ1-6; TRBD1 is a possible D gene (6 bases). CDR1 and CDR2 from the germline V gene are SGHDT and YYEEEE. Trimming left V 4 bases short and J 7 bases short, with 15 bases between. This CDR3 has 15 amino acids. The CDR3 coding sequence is TGTGCCAGCAGCCCGTACAGGGCTCCAAATTCACCCCTCCACTTT. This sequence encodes CASSPYRAPNSPLHF.

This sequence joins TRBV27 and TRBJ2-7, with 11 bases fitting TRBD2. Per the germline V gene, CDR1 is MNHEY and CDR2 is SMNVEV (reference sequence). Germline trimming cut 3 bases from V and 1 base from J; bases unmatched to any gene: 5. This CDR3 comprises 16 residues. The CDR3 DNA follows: TGTGCCAGCAGTTTGGGACTAGCGGCCCCGTCCTACGAGCAGTACTTC. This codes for CASSLGLAAPSYEQYF.

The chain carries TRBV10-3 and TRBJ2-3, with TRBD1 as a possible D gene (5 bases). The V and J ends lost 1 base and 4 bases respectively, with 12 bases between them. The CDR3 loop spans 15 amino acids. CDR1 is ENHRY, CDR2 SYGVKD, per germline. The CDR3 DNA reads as TGTGCCATCAGTGAGTTCAGGGCAACGCCAGATACGCAGTATTTT. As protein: CAISEFRATPDTQYF.

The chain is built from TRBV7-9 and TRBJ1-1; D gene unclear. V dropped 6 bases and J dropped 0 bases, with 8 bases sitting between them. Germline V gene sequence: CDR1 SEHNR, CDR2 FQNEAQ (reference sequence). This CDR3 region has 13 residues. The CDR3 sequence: CASRGKLNTEAFF. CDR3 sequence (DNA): TGTGCCAGCAGGGGCAAACTGAACACTGAAGCTTTCTTT. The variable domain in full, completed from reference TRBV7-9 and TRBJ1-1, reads DTGVSQNPRHKITKRGQNVTFRCDPISEHNRLYWYRQTLGQGPEFLTYFQNEAQLEKSRLLSDRFSAERPKGSFSTLEIQRTEQGDSAMYLCASRGKLNTEAFFGQGTRLTVV.

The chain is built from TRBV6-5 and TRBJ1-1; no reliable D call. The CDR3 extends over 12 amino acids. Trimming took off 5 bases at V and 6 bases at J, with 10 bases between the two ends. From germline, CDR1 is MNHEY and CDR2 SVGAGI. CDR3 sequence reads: CASSRKGSEAFF. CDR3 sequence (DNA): TGTGCCAGCAGTCGCAAGGGATCTGAAGCTTTCTTT.

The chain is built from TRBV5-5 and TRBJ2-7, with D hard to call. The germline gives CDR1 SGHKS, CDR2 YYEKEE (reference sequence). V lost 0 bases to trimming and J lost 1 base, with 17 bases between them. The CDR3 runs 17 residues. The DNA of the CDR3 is TGTGCCAGCAGCTTGGAAACCACCGGGTGGAGTTCCTACGAGCAGTACTTC. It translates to CASSLETTGWSSYEQYF.

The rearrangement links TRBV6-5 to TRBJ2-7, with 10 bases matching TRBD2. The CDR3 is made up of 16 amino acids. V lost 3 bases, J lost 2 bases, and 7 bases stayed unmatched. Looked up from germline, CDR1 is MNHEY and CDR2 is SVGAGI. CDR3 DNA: TGTGCCAGCAGTTATAATGGACTAGCGGATACCTACGAGCAGTACTTC. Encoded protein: CASSYNGLADTYEQYF.

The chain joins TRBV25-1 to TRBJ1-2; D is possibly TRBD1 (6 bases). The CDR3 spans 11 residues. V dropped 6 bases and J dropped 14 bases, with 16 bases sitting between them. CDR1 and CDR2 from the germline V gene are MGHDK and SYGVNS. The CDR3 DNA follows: TGTGCCAGCAGGCAAACAGGGTCTTGGACCTTC. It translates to CASRQTGSWTF.

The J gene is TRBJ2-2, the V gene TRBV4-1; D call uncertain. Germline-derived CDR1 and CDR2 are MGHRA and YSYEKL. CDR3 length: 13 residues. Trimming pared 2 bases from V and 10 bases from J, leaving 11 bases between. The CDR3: CASSQIGPSELFF. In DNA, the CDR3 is TGCGCCAGCAGCCAAATAGGCCCCTCGGAGCTGTTTTTT.

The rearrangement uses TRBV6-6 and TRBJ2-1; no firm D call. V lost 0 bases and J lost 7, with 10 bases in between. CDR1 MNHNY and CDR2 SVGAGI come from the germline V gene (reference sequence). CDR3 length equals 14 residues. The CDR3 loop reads CASSYSKEVNEQFF. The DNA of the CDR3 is TGTGCCAGCAGTTACTCGAAGGAAGTGAATGAGCAGTTCTTC.

This CDR3 reads CASSVDPVLYNSPLHF. Here the CDR3 DNA reads TGTGCCAGCAGTGTAGATCCCGTGCTCTATAATTCACCCCTCCACTTT. The chain links TRBV6-1 to TRBJ1-6; D unclear. Trimming took 4 bases from V and 3 from J, leaving 13 bases between them. The CDR3 loop spans 16 amino acids. Germline assignment: CDR1 MNHNS and CDR2 SASEGT.

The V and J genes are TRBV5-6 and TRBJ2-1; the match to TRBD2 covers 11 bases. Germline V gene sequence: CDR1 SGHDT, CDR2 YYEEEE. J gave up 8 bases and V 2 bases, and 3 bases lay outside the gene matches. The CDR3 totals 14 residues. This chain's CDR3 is CASSLLAGVYEQFF. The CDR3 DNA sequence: TGTGCCAGCAGCTTACTAGCGGGAGTCTATGAGCAGTTCTTC.

CDR3 bases: TGTGCCAGCAGTGAAACACAGGGATTGACTGAAGCTTTCTTT. This translates into CASSETQGLTEAFF. V and J are TRBV6-1 and TRBJ1-1; a possible D gene is TRBD1 (6 bases). The CDR3 is 14 amino acids. Germline CDR1 reads MNHNS; CDR2 reads SASEGT. Trimming pared 2 bases from V and 5 bases from J, leaving 12 bases between.

The CDR3 bases are TGTGCCTGGAGACGCGCCCGGGACACAGGGGACACTGAAGCTTTCTTT. Amino acid sequence: CAWRRARDTGDTEAFF. The genes are TRBV30 and TRBJ1-1; 7 nucleotides line up with TRBD1. J lost 3 bases, V lost 3 bases, and 13 bases had no gene match. The germline CDR1 and CDR2 sequences are GTSNPN and SVGIG (reference sequence). The CDR3 spans 16 residues.

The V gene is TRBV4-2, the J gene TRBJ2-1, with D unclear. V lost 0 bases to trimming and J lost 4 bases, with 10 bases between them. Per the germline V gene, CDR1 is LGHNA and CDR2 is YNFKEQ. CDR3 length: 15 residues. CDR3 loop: CASSQDPVGYNEQFF. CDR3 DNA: TGTGCCAGCAGCCAAGATCCAGTGGGGTACAATGAGCAGTTCTTC.

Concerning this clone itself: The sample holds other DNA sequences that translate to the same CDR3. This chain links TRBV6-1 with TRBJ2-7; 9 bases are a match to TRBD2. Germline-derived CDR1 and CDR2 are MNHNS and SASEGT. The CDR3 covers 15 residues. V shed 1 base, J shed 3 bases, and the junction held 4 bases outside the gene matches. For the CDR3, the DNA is TGTGCCAGCAGTGAAGAGAGGACTAGCGTCTACGAGCAGTACTTC. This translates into CASSEERTSVYEQYF.

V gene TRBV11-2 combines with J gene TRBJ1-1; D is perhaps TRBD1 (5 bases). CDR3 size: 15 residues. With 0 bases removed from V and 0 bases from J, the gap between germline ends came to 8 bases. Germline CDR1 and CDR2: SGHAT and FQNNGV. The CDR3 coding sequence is TGTGCCAGCAGCTTAGATAGGGGATTGAACACTGAAGCTTTCTTT. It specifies CASSLDRGLNTEAFF. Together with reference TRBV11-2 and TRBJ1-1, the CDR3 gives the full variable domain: EAGVAQSPRYKIIEKRQSVAFWCNPISGHATLYWYQQILGQGPKLLIQFQNNGVVDDSQLPKDRFSAERLKGVDSTLKIQPAKLEDSAVYLCASSLDRGLNTEAFFGQGTRLTVV.

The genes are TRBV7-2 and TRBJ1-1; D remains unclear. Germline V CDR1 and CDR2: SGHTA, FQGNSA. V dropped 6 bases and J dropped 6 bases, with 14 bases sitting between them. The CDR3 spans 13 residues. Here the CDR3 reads CASRDSPNSEAFF. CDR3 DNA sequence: TGTGCCAGCAGGGATAGCCCCAACTCTGAAGCTTTCTTT.

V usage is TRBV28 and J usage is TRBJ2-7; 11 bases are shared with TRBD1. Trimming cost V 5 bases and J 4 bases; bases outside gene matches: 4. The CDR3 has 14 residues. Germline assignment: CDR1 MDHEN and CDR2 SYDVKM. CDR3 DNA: TGTGCCAGCAGTGGGACAGGGGGGTCATACGAGCAGTACTTC. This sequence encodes CASSGTGGSYEQYF.

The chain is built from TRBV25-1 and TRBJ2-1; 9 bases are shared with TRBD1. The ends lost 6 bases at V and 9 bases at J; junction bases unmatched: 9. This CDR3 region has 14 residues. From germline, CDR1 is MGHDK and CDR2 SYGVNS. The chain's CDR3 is CASRETGTGPEQFF. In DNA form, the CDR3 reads TGTGCCAGCAGGGAAACCGGGACAGGGCCTGAGCAGTTCTTC. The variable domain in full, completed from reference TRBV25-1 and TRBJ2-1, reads EADIYQTPRYLVIGTGKKITLECSQTMGHDKMYWYQQDPGMELHLIHYSYGVNSTEKGDLSSESTVSRIRTEHFPLTLESARPSHTSQYLCASRETGTGPEQFFGPGTRLTVL.